Following are 25 T cell receptor beta chains from one sample sequenced in a study of breast tumors, draining lymph nodes, adjacent tissues (dated by TCRdb to 2016 to 2017). Lymph node samples came from the axillary draining lymph nodes of breast cancer patients. Receptor libraries were prepared by multiplex PCR. TCRdb names Illumina HiSeq 2000 as the instrument used. TCRdb trimmed the raw reads at Q25, called clones with MiXCR and kept productive beta chains. Every CDR3 protein is listed once, alongside the most common genes and DNA of its rows. The table for this sample lists about 230,000 distinct CDR3 sequences; less than 40% of them were counted only once. The top ten constitute roughly 1.5% of the sample. The specimen sequenced was axillary lymph node tissue. The receptors were sampled from a female donor with breast cancer. Some clones in this sample may be carry-over from other donors' samples.

As regards this clonotype: This sequence may be a read error, since a much larger clone differs from it by one base. The genes are TRBV12-3 or TRBV12-4 and TRBJ2-7; TRBD2 agrees at 10 bases. V lost 7 bases, J lost 3 bases, and 6 bases stayed unmatched. The CDR3 has 14 amino acids. The CDR3 spells CASTASGSLYEQYF. The DNA for the CDR3 is TGTGCCAGCACGGCTAGCGGGAGTCTCTACGAGCAGTACTTC.

This clonotype was seen at least ten times. V is TRBV20-1 and J is TRBJ2-7; the match to TRBD2 covers 7 bases. V trimming: 6 bases; J trimming: 3 bases; junction bases outside the gene matches: 5. The CDR3 is made up of 12 amino acids. CDR1 DFQATT and CDR2 SNEGSKA come from the germline V gene (reference sequence). The CDR3 is CSAVGGGYEQYF. The CDR3 DNA reads as TGCAGTGCCGTTGGGGGGGGCTACGAGCAGTACTTC.

This clonotype was counted once. This may be a read error, as it is one base from a much larger clone. The J gene is TRBJ2-3, the V gene TRBV28, with D hard to call. This CDR3 comprises 15 residues. Trimming left V 5 bases short and J 0 bases short, with 12 bases between. CDR1 MDHEN and CDR2 SYDVKM come from the germline V gene. The CDR3 here is CASSIPRFSTDTQYF. DNA of the CDR3: TGTGCCAGCAGTATCCCGCGTTTTAGCACAGATACGCAGTATTTT. The whole variable domain, remainder taken from reference TRBV28 and TRBJ2-3, is DVKVTQSSRYLVKRTGEKVFLECVQDMDHENMFWYRQDPGLGLRLIYFSYDVKMKEKGDIPEGYSVSREKKERFSLILESASTNQTSMYLCASSIPRFSTDTQYFGPGTRLTVL.

This clonotype has a count of ten or more. Here the CDR3 reads CASSAPTDTGELFF. In nucleotides, the CDR3 is TGTGCCAGCAGTGCCCCCACTGACACCGGGGAGCTGTTTTTT. This rearrangement joins TRBV28 to TRBJ2-2; unclear D gene. In germline, CDR1 is MDHEN, CDR2 SYDVKM. This CDR3 is built from 14 residues. The V end lost 5 bases, the J end lost 3 bases, and 10 bases lay between the germline ends. The variable domain in full, completed from reference TRBV28 and TRBJ2-2, reads DVKVTQSSRYLVKRTGEKVFLECVQDMDHENMFWYRQDPGLGLRLIYFSYDVKMKEKGDIPEGYSVSREKKERFSLILESASTNQTSMYLCASSAPTDTGELFFGEGSRLTVL.

The table lists this clonotype with many counts. This sequence joins TRBV9 and TRBJ2-7, with 9 bases identical to TRBD2. Trimming cost V 0 bases and J 5 bases; bases outside gene matches: 9. Per germline, CDR1 SGDLS and CDR2 YYNGEE. CDR3 size: 16 residues. The CDR3 sequence is CASSVEEASGRNEQYF. The DNA of the CDR3 is TGTGCCAGCAGCGTAGAGGAGGCGAGCGGGAGGAACGAGCAGTACTTC.

This clonotype was picked up a small number of times. Since a much larger clone is just one base distant, this may be a read error. CDR3 in DNA: TGCAGTGCTCTACCCCGGGACAGATTTGCAGAGACCCAGTACTTC. This translates into CSALPRDRFAETQYF. The chain is built from TRBV20-1 and TRBJ2-5; the match to TRBD1 covers 7 bases. With V trimmed by 5 bases and J by 4 bases, 13 bases remained unmatched. The CDR3 is 15 amino acids. Germline V gene sequence: CDR1 DFQATT, CDR2 SNEGSKA (reference sequence).

This clonotype was seen repeatedly, ten times or more. The chain uses TRBV11-1 and TRBJ2-1; D is unclear. The CDR3 loop spans 15 amino acids. Trimming removed 5 bases at V and 4 bases at J, with 15 bases between. CDR1 is SGHAT and CDR2 is FQDESV in the germline V gene (reference sequence). The CDR3 sequence is CASSDSTAMYNEQFF. The CDR3 nucleotides are TGTGCCAGCAGCGACTCAACGGCTATGTACAATGAGCAGTTCTTC. The variable domain in full, completed from reference TRBV11-1 and TRBJ2-1, reads EAEVAQSPRYKITEKSQAVAFWCDPISGHATLYWYRQILGQGPELLVQFQDESVVDDSQLPKDRFSAERLKGVDSTLKIQPAELGDSAMYLCASSDSTAMYNEQFFGPGTRLTVL.

This clonotype was seen many times. The rearrangement links TRBV4-3 to TRBJ2-7, with 9 bases matching TRBD1. The CDR3 runs to 16 residues. Germline V lookup: CDR1 LGHNA, CDR2 YSLEER. Unmatched junction bases numbered 8, after V lost 3 bases and J lost 2 bases. Here the CDR3 reads CASSQAGTGLAYEQYF. CDR3 sequence (DNA): TGCGCCAGCAGCCAGGCCGGGACAGGGCTAGCCTACGAGCAGTACTTC.

This clonotype was seen only a few times. V and J are TRBV30 and TRBJ1-1; D not certain. The germline V and J ends were trimmed by 3 bases and 4 bases, with 12 bases remaining between them. This CDR3 is 13 amino acids long. Germline assignment: CDR1 GTSNPN and CDR2 SVGIG (reference sequence). CDR3 nucleotides: TGTGCCTGGAGGATACAGCGGATCACTGAAGCTTTCTTT. It translates to CAWRIQRITEAFF.

The table lists this clonotype with many counts. The chain combines TRBV18 with TRBJ1-5; unclear D gene. The CDR3 is 13 residues long. The V and J ends lost 2 bases and 7 bases respectively, with 9 bases between them. Germline CDR1 reads KGHSH; CDR2 reads LQKENI. DNA of the CDR3: TGTGCCAGCTCACCAGTTGGGGAACAGCCCCAGCATTTT. Amino acids: CASSPVGEQPQHF.

This clonotype has ten or more counts. V usage is TRBV5-4 and J usage is TRBJ2-1, with 7 bases lining up with TRBD2. The CDR3 covers 17 residues. From germline, CDR1 is SGHNT and CDR2 YYREEE (reference sequence). V lost 1 base and J lost 1; bases outside the gene matches: 8. The CDR3 DNA reads TGTGCCAGCAGCTTGAATAGCGGGTTAAAATCCTACAATGAGCAGTTCTTC. Its translation: CASSLNSGLKSYNEQFF.

This clonotype appeared once. The chain links TRBV20-1 to TRBJ2-1; D not certain. This CDR3 region has 15 residues. V dropped 1 base and J dropped 2 bases, with 12 bases sitting between them. Germline lookup yields CDR1 DFQATT and CDR2 SNEGSKA (reference sequence). The CDR3 sequence is CSARVAGGPYNEQFF. In DNA form, the CDR3 reads TGCAGTGCTAGAGTTGCAGGTGGGCCCTACAATGAGCAGTTCTTC.

The sample holds a few counts of this clonotype. The chain uses TRBV4-1 and TRBJ1-1; D is undetermined. Germline CDR1 MGHRA, CDR2 YSYEKL. V lost 0 bases to trimming and J lost 11 bases, with 10 bases between them. The CDR3 contains 12 residues. The CDR3 sequence is CASSQEGRAAFF. The DNA for the CDR3 is TGCGCCAGCAGCCAAGAAGGAAGGGCGGCTTTCTTT.

This clonotype was recorded many times. The J gene is TRBJ2-5, the V gene TRBV9; the match to TRBD1 covers 10 bases. The CDR3 has 16 residues. Germline trimming cut 4 bases from V and 5 bases from J; bases unmatched to any gene: 11. Germline assignment: CDR1 SGDLS and CDR2 YYNGEE. The CDR3 coding sequence is TGTGCCAGCAGCACATTAGACAGGGGGCGGGGGGAGACCCAGTACTTC. Protein product: CASSTLDRGRGETQYF.

The sample holds many counts of this clonotype. V gene TRBV3-1 combines with J gene TRBJ2-3; TRBD2 matches at 9 bases. Germline loops: CDR1 LGHDT, CDR2 YNNKEL (reference sequence). This CDR3 is 17 amino acids long. The ends lost 2 bases at V and 0 bases at J; junction bases unmatched: 6. The CDR3 loop is CASSQLAGASSTDTQYF. Written as DNA, the CDR3 is TGTGCCAGCAGCCAATTAGCGGGAGCCTCTAGCACAGATACGCAGTATTTT.

In this sample, this clonotype turned up many times. A much larger clone sits a single nucleotide away, making a read error possible. V is TRBV12-3 or TRBV12-4 and J is TRBJ1-5; a possible D gene is TRBD1 (6 bases). This CDR3 is 14 amino acids long. V lost 3 bases and J lost 2, with 8 bases in between. CDR3 nucleotide sequence: TGTGCCAGCAGTTTCGGGGGGCGCAATCAGCCCCAGCATTTT. It specifies CASSFGGRNQPQHF.

This chain links TRBV13 with TRBJ2-3, with D unresolved. The CDR3 has 15 residues. Germline-derived CDR1 and CDR2 are PRHDT and FYEKMQ (reference sequence). Trimming stripped 5 bases from V and 0 bases from J, with 12 bases between. The CDR3 region is CASSPPYTSTDTQYF. CDR3 coding DNA: TGTGCCAGCAGCCCACCCTACACTAGCACAGATACGCAGTATTTT.

The V and J genes are TRBV19 and TRBJ1-1; D possibly corresponds to TRBD1 (6 bases). Germline V gives CDR1 LNHDA, CDR2 SQIVND (reference sequence). The CDR3 spans 15 residues. Trimming shortened V by 5 bases and J by 1 base, and 14 bases separated the two germline ends. Here the CDR3 DNA reads TGTGCCAGTAGTTTCTCTCGAGGGGGGAACACTGAAGCTTTCTTT. Its translation: CASSFSRGGNTEAFF.

The table lists this clonotype with a few counts. The rearrangement joins TRBV9 to TRBJ1-1, with 8 bases identical to TRBD1. V lost 0 bases, J lost 4 bases, and 2 bases stayed unmatched. CDR1 SGDLS and CDR2 YYNGEE come from the germline V gene. The CDR3 sequence is 14 residues long. The CDR3 spells CASSVGQGSTEAFF. CDR3 DNA sequence: TGTGCCAGCAGCGTAGGACAGGGGAGCACTGAAGCTTTCTTT.

This clonotype has ten or more counts. Its ends do not fully match the called genes, so a read error is possible. The V and J genes are TRBV20-1 and TRBJ2-5; 8 nucleotides line up with TRBD2. This CDR3 region has 11 residues. The V gene's germline CDR1 is DFQATT and CDR2 SNEGSKA (reference sequence). CDR3 bases: TGCAGTGCTAGGGCCGGGACTAGGCCCCCCTTC. Translating it yields CSARAGTRPPF.

The chain uses TRBV18 and TRBJ1-1, with 7 nucleotides matching TRBD1. Germline V gives CDR1 KGHSH, CDR2 LQKENI. The junction had 9 bases not matched to a gene; V was cut back by 3 bases and J by 5 bases. The CDR3 consists of 15 residues. The CDR3 bases are TGTGCCAGCTCACCTATTTCGGCAGGGGGTACTGAAGCTTTCTTT. Translating it yields CASSPISAGGTEAFF.

At least ten counts were recorded for this clonotype. The gene calls are TRBV2 and TRBJ2-3; maybe TRBD2 (5 bases). Trimming left V 8 bases short and J 2 bases short, with 14 bases between. Germline V gives CDR1 SNHLY, CDR2 FYNNEI. CDR3 size: 14 residues. CDR3 region: CASFEGGNTDTQYF. The CDR3 region has the DNA TGTGCCAGCTTCGAAGGAGGAAACACAGATACGCAGTATTTT.

The chain joins TRBV5-1 to TRBJ1-1, with D possibly being TRBD1 (6 bases). CDR1 is SGHRS, CDR2 YFSETQ, per germline. The CDR3 runs 15 residues. Trimming took 4 bases from V and 4 from J, leaving 17 bases between them. CDR3: CASSPPGRGGTEAFF. CDR3 nucleotide sequence: TGCGCCAGCAGCCCCCCGGGGAGAGGGGGCACTGAAGCTTTCTTT.

This clonotype was detected many times. The V call is TRBV2, the J call TRBJ1-1, with D possibly being TRBD1 (5 bases). The length of the CDR3 is 16 residues. Germline V CDR1 and CDR2: SNHLY, FYNNEI. Trimming left V 4 bases short and J 1 base short, with 16 bases between. This chain's CDR3 is CASSGGQGRANTEAFF. The CDR3 region has the DNA TGTGCCAGCAGTGGCGGGCAGGGCAGGGCGAACACTGAAGCTTTCTTT.

This clonotype has ten or more counts. The gene calls are TRBV20-1 and TRBJ2-3; 7 bases fit TRBD1. CDR3 length: 13 amino acids. Germline CDR1 and CDR2: DFQATT and SNEGSKA (reference sequence). Germline trimming cut 4 bases from V and 5 bases from J; bases unmatched to any gene: 6. The CDR3 sequence: CSATGQDGDTQYF. CDR3 sequence (DNA): TGCAGTGCTACCGGACAGGACGGAGATACGCAGTATTTT.